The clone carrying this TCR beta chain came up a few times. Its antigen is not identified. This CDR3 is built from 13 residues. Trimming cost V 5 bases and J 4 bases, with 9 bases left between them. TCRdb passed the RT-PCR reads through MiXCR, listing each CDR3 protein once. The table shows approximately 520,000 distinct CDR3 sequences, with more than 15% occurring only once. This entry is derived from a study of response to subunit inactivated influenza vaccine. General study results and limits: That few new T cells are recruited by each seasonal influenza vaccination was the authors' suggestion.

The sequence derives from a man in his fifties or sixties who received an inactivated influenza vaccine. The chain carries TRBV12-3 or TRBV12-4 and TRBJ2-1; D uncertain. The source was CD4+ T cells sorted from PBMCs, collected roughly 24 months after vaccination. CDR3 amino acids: CASSPRHYNEQFF. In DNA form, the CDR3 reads TGTGCCAGCAGTCCACGTCATTACAATGAGCAGTTCTTC.